The rows below give T cell receptor beta chains drawn from one sample of a study of blood T cell repertoires in COVID-19. Sequencing was performed with immunoSEQ multiplex PCR; in TCRdb, only in-frame clones are kept and a portion is missing. The sample shows about 98,000 clones, over 70% of them seen only once. The specimen sequenced was peripheral blood. All receptors derive from a woman older than 75 with acute or convalescent COVID-19. Both conserved end residues are part of each CDR3. The D gene is left open where the match is weak. Rows may omit the clone size; those that give it use once, few, many or a size class.

TRBV30	-	many	TRBJ1-1	CAWRAWGLNTEAFF	TGTGCCTGGAGAGCTTGGGGCCTGAACACTGAAGCTTTCTTT
TRBV7-2	TRBD1	few	TRBJ1-2	CASSFTGGGSYTF	TGTGCCAGCAGCTTCACAGGGGGCGGGAGCTACACCTTC
TRBV28	-	few	TRBJ1-5	CASGLQIQPQHF	TGTGCCAGCGGTCTCCAGATTCAGCCCCAGCATTTT
TRBV9	-	-	TRBJ1-4	CASSAGTSGRELFF	TGTGCCAGCAGCGCCGGGACATCTGGTAGAGAACTGTTTTTT
TRBV15	-	-	TRBJ1-2	CATSRDGGGTLLSGYTF	TGTGCCACCAGCAGAGATGGTGGAGGGACCCTCCTGTCTGGCTACACCTTC
TRBV7-9	-	once	TRBJ2-3	CASTLQGSTDTQYF	TGTGCCAGCACCCTCCAGGGAAGCACAGATACGCAGTATTTT
TRBV4-3	-	-	TRBJ1-1	CASSQDSMPNTEAFF	TGCGCCAGCAGCCAAGATAGCATGCCGAACACTGAAGCTTTCTTT
TRBV4-3	TRBD1	once	TRBJ2-1	CASSPSPDRVRNEQFF	TGCGCCAGCAGCCCCAGTCCAGACAGGGTCCGCAATGAGCAGTTCTTC
TRBV7-3	-	-	TRBJ1-2	CASSPPGGNFYGYTF	TGTGCCAGCAGTCCTCCTGGGGGGAATTTTTATGGCTACACCTTC
TRBV5-4	TRBD2	-	TRBJ2-7	CASSQSGTSGTYEQYF	TGTGCCAGCAGCCAATCCGGGACTAGCGGAACCTACGAGCAGTACTTC
TRBV19	-	-	TRBJ2-3	CASSIAGRRTDTQYF	TGTGCCAGTAGTATTGCGGGGCGCCGCACAGATACGCAGTATTTT
TRBV6-6	TRBD1	-	TRBJ2-2	CASSYEGASGTGELFF	TGTGCCAGCAGTTACGAGGGGGCCTCGGGAACCGGGGAGCTGTTTTTT
TRBV18	-	-	TRBJ2-1	CASSPPAGGNEQFF	TGTGCCAGCTCACCACCGGCAGGGGGGAATGAGCAGTTCTTC
TRBV30	-	-	TRBJ2-1	CAWSFGVSNEQFF	TGTGCCTGGAGTTTCGGGGTTTCGAATGAGCAGTTCTTC
TRBV6-5	-	-	TRBJ1-3	CAAPSTQGSGNTIYF	TGTGCCGCCCCTTCCACTCAGGGCTCTGGAAACACCATATATTTT
TRBV29-1	TRBD1	few	TRBJ1-2	CSVRGQFGYTF	TGCAGCGTTCGGGGACAGTTCGGCTACACCTTC
TRBV7-9	-	-	TRBJ1-4	CASTAAGVDMEKLFF	TGTGCCAGCACGGCGGCAGGTGTGGACATGGAAAAACTGTTTTTT
TRBV4-3	-	-	TRBJ1-2	CASSQGNGKRGYTF	TGCGCCAGCAGCCAAGGAAACGGCAAGAGGGGCTACACCTTC
TRBV3-1/TRBV3-2	TRBD2	few	TRBJ2-3	CASSQGTGGPTDTQYF	TGTGCCAGCAGCCAAGGCACGGGGGGGCCGACAGATACGCAGTATTTT
TRBV2	TRBD2	-	TRBJ2-4	CASSGQRGNIQYF	TGTGCCAGCAGTGGGCAGCGGGGGAACATTCAGTACTTC
TRBV29-1	-	-	TRBJ1-1	CSVLFGVGEAFF	TGCAGCGTTCTTTTCGGGGTTGGTGAAGCTTTCTTT
TRBV4-2	-	-	TRBJ1-3	CASSQDGGRGSGNTIYF	TGTGCCAGCAGCCAAGATGGTGGTAGAGGCTCTGGAAACACCATATATTTT
TRBV3-1/TRBV3-2	-	few	TRBJ1-2	CASSQGTSFTYGYTF	TGTGCCAGCAGCCAAGGGACATCATTTACTTATGGCTACACCTTC
TRBV6-5	TRBD1	-	TRBJ1-4	CASSYRTGRTNEKLFF	TGTGCCAGCAGTTACCGGACAGGGAGAACTAATGAAAAACTGTTTTTT
TRBV7-6	TRBD1	-	TRBJ2-5	CASSPTSDRVGETQYF	TGTGCCAGCAGCCCCACCTCGGACAGGGTTGGAGAGACCCAGTACTTC
TRBV18	TRBD1	once	TRBJ1-3	CASSLGDSTSGNTIYF	TGTGCCAGCTCACTGGGGGACAGCACCTCTGGAAACACCATATATTTT
TRBV9	TRBD1	-	TRBJ1-3	CASSVAPTGALGNTIYF	TGTGCCAGCAGCGTAGCCCCGACAGGGGCCTTAGGAAACACCATATATTTT